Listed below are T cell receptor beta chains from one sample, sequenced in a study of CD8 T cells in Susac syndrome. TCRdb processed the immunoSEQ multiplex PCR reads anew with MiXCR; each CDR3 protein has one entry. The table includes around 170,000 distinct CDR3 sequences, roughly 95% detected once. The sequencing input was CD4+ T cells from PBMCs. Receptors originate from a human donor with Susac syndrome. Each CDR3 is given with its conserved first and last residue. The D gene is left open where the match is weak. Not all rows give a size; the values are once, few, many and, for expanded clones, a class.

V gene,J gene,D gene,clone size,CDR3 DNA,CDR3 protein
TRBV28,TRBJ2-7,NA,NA,TGTGCCAGCAGCCGGAACTCCGGGACACCGACCGGCTTC,CASSRNSGTPTGF
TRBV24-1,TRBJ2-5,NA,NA,TGTGCCACCAGTGCAGGGGGGGCCGTCGAGACCCAGTACTTC,CATSAGGAVETQYF
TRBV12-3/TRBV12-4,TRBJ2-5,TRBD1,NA,TGTGCCAGCAGTGGGACAGGGGGCCAAGAGACCCAGTACTTC,CASSGTGGQETQYF
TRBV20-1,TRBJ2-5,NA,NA,TGCAGTGCTAGAAACTGGGAGACCCAGTACTTC,CSARNWETQYF
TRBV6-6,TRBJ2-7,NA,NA,TGTGCCAGCGGGAGGGGGCCCTACGAGCAGTACTTC,CASGRGPYEQYF
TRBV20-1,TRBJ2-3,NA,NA,TGCAGTGCTAGCGGGAGCACAGATACGCAGTATTTT,CSASGSTDTQYF
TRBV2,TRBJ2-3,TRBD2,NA,TGTGCCAGCAGTCGGACTAGCGGGGGAAGCACAGATACGCAGTATTTT,CASSRTSGGSTDTQYF
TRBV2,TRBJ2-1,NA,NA,TGTGCCAGCAGTGATCCCCTAGCTGTGCAGTTCTTC,CASSDPLAVQFF
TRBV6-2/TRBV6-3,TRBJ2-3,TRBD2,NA,TGTGCCAGCAGTTCTAGCGGGGGGGCCACTCCCCGCACAGATACGCAGTATTTT,CASSSSGGATPRTDTQYF
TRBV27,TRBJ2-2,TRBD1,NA,TGTGCCAGCAGTCCGGGACAGGGGCGACATTCTGGCACCGGGGAGCTGTTTTTT,CASSPGQGRHSGTGELFF
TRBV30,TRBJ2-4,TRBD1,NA,TGTGCCTGGAGTGAGTCAGGCAGGGGGATCATTCAGTACTTC,CAWSESGRGIIQYF
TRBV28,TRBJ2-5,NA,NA,TGTGCCTCCAGGGCGCAGGAAGAGACCCAGTACTTC,CASRAQEETQYF
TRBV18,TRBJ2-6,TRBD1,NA,TGTGCCAGCTCAACCGGGACAGGGACTTCTGGGGCCAACGTCCTGACTTTC,CASSTGTGTSGANVLTF
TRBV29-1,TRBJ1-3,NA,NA,TGCAGCGTTGAATCAGGGTCGGCTGGAAACACCATATATTTT,CSVESGSAGNTIYF
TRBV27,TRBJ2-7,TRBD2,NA,TGTGCCAGCAGGAGGACTAGCGGGAGGGCTTTAGAGCAGTACTTC,CASRRTSGRALEQYF
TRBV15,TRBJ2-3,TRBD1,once,TGTGCCACCAGCAGGGGGGACAGGGGTTATGCAGATACGCAGTATTTT,CATSRGDRGYADTQYF
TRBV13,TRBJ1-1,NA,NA,TGTGCCAGCAGCTTAGGTCACAAACCGGGACCGCGACTCATGAACACTGAAGCTTTCTTT,CASSLGHKPGPRLMNTEAFF
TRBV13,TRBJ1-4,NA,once,TGTGCCAGCAGCTTCGGGACTAATGAAAAACTGTTTTTT,CASSFGTNEKLFF
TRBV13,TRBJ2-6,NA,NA,TGTGCCAGCAGCTCCACCTGGGGCAGGGTTGGCTCTGGGGCCAACGTCCTGACTTTC,CASSSTWGRVGSGANVLTF
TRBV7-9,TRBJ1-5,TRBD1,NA,TGTGCCAGCAGTCGACACGACAGGGGTTTTTATCAGCCCCAGCATTTT,CASSRHDRGFYQPQHF
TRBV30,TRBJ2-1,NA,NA,TGTGCCTGGAGTGTAAGCGCCAATGAGCAGTTCTTC,CAWSVSANEQFF
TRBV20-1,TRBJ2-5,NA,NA,TGCAGTGCTCCCTGGCTAGGGGACGGGGAGACCCAGTACTTC,CSAPWLGDGETQYF
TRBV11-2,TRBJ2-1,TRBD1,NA,TGTGCCAGCAGCTTTGGGACAGGAATGTTCTTC,CASSFGTGMFF
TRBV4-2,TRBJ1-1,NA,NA,TGTGCCAGCAGCCAAGTGGACCGGATGAACACTGAAGCTTTCTTT,CASSQVDRMNTEAFF
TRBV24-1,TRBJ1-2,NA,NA,TGTGCCACCAGTGACCCAAGCCCTGGGGACGGAACCTATGGCTACACCTTC,CATSDPSPGDGTYGYTF
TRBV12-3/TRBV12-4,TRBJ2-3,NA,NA,TGTGCCAGCAGTCGAGATGTGGGGAGAGCAGATACGCAGTATTTT,CASSRDVGRADTQYF
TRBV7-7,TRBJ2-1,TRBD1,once,TGTGCTAGCAGCTTAGCCGGACAGGTTCTGTATGAGCAGTTCTTC,CASSLAGQVLYEQFF
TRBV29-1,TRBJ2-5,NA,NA,TGCAGCGTCCCGTGGGGGGGCGCGGAGACCCAGTACTTC,CSVPWGGAETQYF
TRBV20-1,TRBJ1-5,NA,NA,TGCAGTGCTCTCGTTGGGGCTACCAATCAGCCCCAGCATTTT,CSALVGATNQPQHF
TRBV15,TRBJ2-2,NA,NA,TGTGCCACCAGACCCAACCGGAACACCGGGGAGCTGTTTTTT,CATRPNRNTGELFF
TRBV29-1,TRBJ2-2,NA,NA,TGCAGCGTTTTATCATCTTTGAACACCGGGGAGCTGTTTTTT,CSVLSSLNTGELFF
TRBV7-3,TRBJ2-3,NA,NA,TGTGCCAGCAGCTTAATAGGCGGGTTTGCGGGAGATACGCAGTATTTT,CASSLIGGFAGDTQYF
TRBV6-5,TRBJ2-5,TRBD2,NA,TGTGCCAGCAGTTACTCTGTTGCGGGGGGCCCGAATCAAGAGACCCAGTACTTC,CASSYSVAGGPNQETQYF
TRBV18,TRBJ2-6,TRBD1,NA,TGTGCCAGCTCACCGACAGGGACCTCCGGGGCCAACGTCCTGACTTTC,CASSPTGTSGANVLTF
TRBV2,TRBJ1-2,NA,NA,TGTGCCAGCAGTGACAGGCGGAACTATGGCTACACCTTC,CASSDRRNYGYTF
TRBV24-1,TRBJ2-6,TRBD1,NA,TGTGCCACCAGTGACACCCGCCCAGGGGGACAGGGACAATCTGGGGCCAACGTCCTGACTTTC,CATSDTRPGGQGQSGANVLTF
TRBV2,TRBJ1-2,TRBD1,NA,TGTGCCAGCAGTGAAACGTCAGGGGGACGCCTTGGCTACACCTTC,CASSETSGGRLGYTF
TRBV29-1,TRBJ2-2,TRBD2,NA,TGCAGCGTTTCGACTAGCGGGGGGAACACCGGGGAGCTGTTTTTT,CSVSTSGGNTGELFF
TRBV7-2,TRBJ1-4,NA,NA,TGTGCCAGCAGCTTAGGCGGGGGTGTCGGAGAAAAACTGTTTTTT,CASSLGGGVGEKLFF
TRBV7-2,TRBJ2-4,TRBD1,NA,TGTGCCAGCAGCTCACAGGGGGCGCGAGTCATTCAGTACTTC,CASSSQGARVIQYF
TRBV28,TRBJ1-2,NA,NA,TGTGCCAGCAGTTTCAATACTGGCTACACCTTC,CASSFNTGYTF
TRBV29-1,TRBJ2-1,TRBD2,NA,TGCAGCGGGAGGCTAGCGGGAGAGGGTGAGCAGTTCTTC,CSGRLAGEGEQFF
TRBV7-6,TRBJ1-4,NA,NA,TGTGCCAGCCAACAAGGGACTAATGAAAAACTGTTTTTT,CASQQGTNEKLFF
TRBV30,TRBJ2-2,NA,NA,TGTGCCTGGAGTGCCTACCGGGACGGCGGTTCCGGGGAGCTGTTTTTT,CAWSAYRDGGSGELFF
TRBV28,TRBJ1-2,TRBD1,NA,TGTGCCAGCAGTTTGGGACAGGGCGGCTATGGCTACACCTTC,CASSLGQGGYGYTF
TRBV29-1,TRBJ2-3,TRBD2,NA,TGCAGCGTTGAAGCGGGACTAGCAGCCGATACGCAGTATTTT,CSVEAGLAADTQYF
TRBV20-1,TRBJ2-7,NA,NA,TGCAGTGCTGTTACTAGCTACGAGCAGTACTTC,CSAVTSYEQYF
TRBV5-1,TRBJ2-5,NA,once,TGCGCCAGCAGCTTGGCGGCTCAGTACCAAGAGACCCAGTACTTC,CASSLAAQYQETQYF
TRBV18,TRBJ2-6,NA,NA,TGTGCCAGCTCACTTTCCTCCTCTGGGGCCAACGTCCTGACTTTC,CASSLSSSGANVLTF